The 8 T cell receptor beta chains given below trace back to one sample, sequenced in a study of human T cells and chemical hapten exposure. Total RNA came from unfractionated whole blood. TCRdb called the 5' RACE reads again in MiXCR, with one record for every CDR3 protein. Among about 140,000 distinct CDR3 sequences, about 4.3% were seen once, and the ten largest hold more than 1.2%. The receptors were sampled from a female donor in good health.

This clonotype was seen at least ten times. The V gene is TRBV7-9, the J gene TRBJ1-3, with D hard to call. Between the trimmed V and J ends, which lost 6 bases and 0 bases, there was a span of 21 bases. CDR3 length equals 18 residues. Germline CDR1 reads SEHNR; CDR2 reads FQNEAQ (reference sequence). DNA for the CDR3: TGTGCCAGCAGGCCAAGAAGAGGGCCCCTTGGCTCTGGAAACACCATATATTTT. This sequence encodes CASRPRRGPLGSGNTIYF.

This clonotype was seen at least ten times. The gene calls are TRBV2 and TRBJ2-5, with D uncertain. Trimming pared 6 bases from V and 5 bases from J, leaving 10 bases between. The CDR3 sequence is 12 residues long. Germline-derived CDR1 and CDR2 are SNHLY and FYNNEI. CDR3: CASSPARETQYF. In DNA, the CDR3 is TGTGCCAGCAGCCCTGCCAGGGAGACCCAGTACTTC. The full variable domain, in which reference TRBV2 and TRBJ2-5 provide the parts outside the CDR3, is EPEVTQTPSHQVTQMGQEVILRCVPISNHLYFYWYRQILGQKVEFLVSFYNNEISEKSEIFDDQFSVERPDGSNFTLKIRSTKLEDSAMYFCASSPARETQYFGPGTRLLVL.

The rearrangement uses TRBV7-2 and TRBJ2-4; possibly TRBD2 for D (7 bases). The CDR3 has 15 residues. V lost 6 bases and J lost 3, with 15 bases in between. Germline CDR1 and CDR2: SGHTA and FQGNSA. The CDR3 sequence is CASRGGGAGKNIQYF. DNA for the CDR3: TGTGCCAGCAGGGGAGGGGGGGCAGGCAAAAACATTCAGTACTTC.

Many counts were recorded for this clonotype. Its ends do not fully match the called genes, so a read error is possible. The chain carries TRBV6-6 and TRBJ1-2; no clear D gene. From germline, CDR1 is MNHNY and CDR2 SVGAGI (reference sequence). CDR3 size: 12 residues. The CDR3 region is CASKVHRAPIAF. DNA of the CDR3: TGTGCCAGCAAAGTACACCGGGCCCCTATAGCCTTC.

This clonotype came up many times. V gene TRBV6-1 combines with J gene TRBJ1-4; D is undetermined. CDR3 size: 14 residues. V dropped 3 bases and J dropped 3 bases, with 8 bases sitting between them. Germline loops: CDR1 MNHNS, CDR2 SASEGT. The CDR3 reads CASSDLSANEKLFF. As DNA, the CDR3 is TGTGCCAGCAGTGACTTGTCAGCTAATGAAAAACTGTTTTTT.

The chain has TRBV7-9 and TRBJ2-7; TRBD1 is a possible D gene (5 bases). Germline CDR1 and CDR2: SEHNR and FQNEAQ (reference sequence). Trimming removed 4 bases from V and 2 bases from J, with 9 bases in between. CDR3 length equals 13 residues. The CDR3 protein is CASSSDRTYEQYF. DNA of the CDR3: TGTGCCAGCAGCTCAGACAGAACCTACGAGCAGTACTTC. Using reference TRBV7-9 and TRBJ2-7 for the parts outside the CDR3, the full variable domain is DTGVSQNPRHKITKRGQNVTFRCDPISEHNRLYWYRQTLGQGPEFLTYFQNEAQLEKSRLLSDRFSAERPKGSFSTLEIQRTEQGDSAMYLCASSSDRTYEQYFGPGTRLTVT.

The sample holds many counts of this clonotype. The gene calls are TRBV29-1 and TRBJ2-1, with 13 bases matching TRBD2. This CDR3 is built from 16 residues. The J segment lost 3 bases and the V segment lost 7 bases, leaving 9 bases of the junction unmatched. Germline V gene sequence: CDR1 SQVTM, CDR2 ANQGSEA. The CDR3 DNA is TGCAGCGCTTTAGGGACTAGCGGGGTCGACTACAATGAGCAGTTCTTC. This codes for CSALGTSGVDYNEQFF.

This chain links TRBV20-1 with TRBJ2-7, with D perhaps matching TRBD2 (5 bases). V was clipped by 6 bases and J by 4 bases, with 10 bases between them. Germline loops: CDR1 DFQATT, CDR2 SNEGSKA (reference sequence). The CDR3 is made up of 11 amino acids. The CDR3 DNA sequence: TGCAGTGCCCGGACGGGGTACGAGCAGTACTTC. Protein: CSARTGYEQYF.